These 24 T cell receptor beta chains were all obtained from the same sample, sequenced in a study of TIL therapy for anti-PD-1-resistant metastatic lung cancer (dated by TCRdb to about 2021). TCR beta CDR3 regions were amplified from genomic DNA by bias-controlled multiplex PCR with the immunoSEQ v3 hsTCRB kit. TCRdb obtained this table from immuneACCESS and retained in-frame rearrangements with V and J assigned. These tables miss some clones; where compared with another copy, unresolved V genes account for less than half of the shortfall, and the remainder is unexplained. This sample gives 95,000 or so clones in total; just over 65% of them show up just once. The ten biggest clones cover approximately 10% of the sample. The meaning of the sample's time point label: pre-treatment sample, taken before nivolumab and TIL therapy. Excised metastases, mostly pleural nodules or supraclavicular lymph nodes, were used as baseline tumor samples and were taken from the same resection from which TIL were grown.

Sample: tumor tissue, taken at baseline. The receptor source for this set is a person between 25 and 80 years old with non-small cell lung cancer.

This clone was seen a handful of times. The rearrangement links TRBV7-6 to TRBJ1-1, with 7 bases aligning to TRBD1. CDR3 size: 13 residues. J gave up 8 bases and V 5 bases, and 8 bases lay outside the gene matches. The germline gives CDR1 SGHVS, CDR2 FNYEAQ. CDR3 sequence: CASSARDSGEAFF. CDR3 bases: TGTGCCAGCAGCGCGCGGGACAGCGGAGAAGCTTTCTTT.

The chain employs TRBV6-5 and TRBJ1-4; D is unresolved. The CDR3 totals 15 residues. V was trimmed by 6 bases and J by 2 bases, leaving 13 bases between them. Per germline, CDR1 MNHEY and CDR2 SVGAGI. CDR3 sequence (DNA): TGTGCCAGCAGCTCCTCCTTCGGGACTAATGAAAAACTGTTTTTT. Protein: CASSSSFGTNEKLFF.

This clone has only a few counts. The chain couples TRBV29-1 to TRBJ1-1, with 7 bases that match TRBD1. J was trimmed by 7 bases and V by 7 bases; bases with no gene match: 9. This CDR3 is 12 amino acids long. CDR1 and CDR2 (germline): SQVTM, ANQGSEA. CDR3 DNA sequence: TGCAGCGCACCATCCCACAGGGGTGAAGCTTTCTTT. This codes for CSAPSHRGEAFF.

The chain uses TRBV7-8 and TRBJ2-5; D may be TRBD1 or TRBD2 (5 bases each). Trimming took 6 bases from V and 4 from J, leaving 15 bases between them. The CDR3 loop spans 14 amino acids. Germline CDR1 reads SGHVS; CDR2 reads FQNEAQ. CDR3 coding DNA: TGTGCCAGCAGTCTGATGGGGGTGGGAGAGACCCAGTACTTC. This codes for CASSLMGVGETQYF.

V is TRBV7-2 and J is TRBJ1-2; unclear D gene. Germline lookup yields CDR1 SGHTA and CDR2 FQGNSA. With 1 base removed from V and 8 bases from J, the gap between germline ends came to 11 bases. The CDR3 has 13 amino acids. The CDR3 bases are TGTGCCAGCAGCTTAGATCTAAATTGGGGCTACACCTTC. Translating gives CASSLDLNWGYTF.

The sample holds a few counts of this clone. The chain carries TRBV6-1 and TRBJ1-4; D is unresolved. This CDR3 spans 15 amino acids. The germline V gene has CDR1 MNHNS and CDR2 SASEGT. V was cut by 0 bases and J by 8 bases, with 13 bases left in between. CDR3 nucleotide sequence: TGTGCCAGCAGTGAAGCGCTTCGGAGTGGGGAAAAACTGTTTTTT. Translated, it gives CASSEALRSGEKLFF.

In its sample, this clone was seen once. The J gene is TRBJ2-3, the V gene TRBV7-2; 7 bases agree with TRBD2. The CDR3 is 15 residues long. CDR1 and CDR2 from the germline V gene are SGHTA and FQGNSA. J gave up 3 bases and V 5 bases, and 8 bases lay outside the gene matches. This CDR3 reads CASSLRGGRTDTQYF. CDR3 nucleotide sequence: TGTGCCAGCAGCCTAAGAGGCGGGAGAACAGATACGCAGTATTTT.

The genes are TRBV28 and TRBJ1-1; weak D call: TRBD1 (5 bases). The CDR3 is 14 residues long. The V end was cut by 6 bases, the J end by 4 bases, with 15 bases between. Germline-derived CDR1 and CDR2 are MDHEN and SYDVKM. In DNA form, the CDR3 reads TGTGCCAGCAGCTCACAGGTGGGGATCACTGAAGCTTTCTTT. Amino acids: CASSSQVGITEAFF.

CDR3 sequence reads: CASSYSPLNGYTF. CDR3 bases: TGTGCCAGCAGTTACTCACCCCTAAATGGCTACACCTTC. The genes are TRBV6-2 or TRBV6-3 and TRBJ1-2; D gene uncertain. The germline V gene has CDR1 MNHEY and CDR2 SVGEGT. The ends were cut back, 0 bases at V and 6 bases at J, with 8 bases in the middle. The CDR3 contains 13 residues.

This clone came up a few times. The rearrangement links TRBV3-1 (or the pseudogene TRBV3-2) to TRBJ1-2; 7 bases fit TRBD1. The CDR3 is 13 amino acids. V shed 5 bases, J shed 4 bases, and the junction held 4 bases outside the gene matches. Germline values: CDR1 LGHDT, CDR2 YNNKEL (reference sequence). CDR3 amino acids: CASSNRGSYGYTF. The CDR3 coding sequence is TGTGCCAGCAGCAACAGGGGTAGCTATGGCTACACCTTC.

The rearrangement uses TRBV7-2 and TRBJ2-7; 8 bases fit TRBD2. The V gene end was trimmed by 2 bases and the J gene end by 2 bases; junction bases not matched to a gene: 11. CDR3 length: 17 residues. Germline V gene data show CDR1 as SGHTA and CDR2 as FQGNSA. CDR3 sequence (DNA): TGTGCCAGCAGCTTATCCCCGGCGGCGGGGGGTGCCTACGAGCAGTACTTC. It codes for CASSLSPAAGGAYEQYF.

Only a few counts were recorded for this clone. The chain employs TRBV6-5 and TRBJ2-2; perhaps TRBD2 as D (5 bases). Trimming shortened V by 2 bases and J by 13 bases, and 17 bases separated the two germline ends. Germline V lookup: CDR1 MNHEY, CDR2 SVGAGI. The CDR3 runs to 14 residues. Here the CDR3 reads CASSYARSGNVLFF. The CDR3 DNA reads as TGTGCCAGCAGTTACGCGCGCTCCGGGAACGTGCTGTTTTTT.

The gene calls are TRBV7-8 and TRBJ1-3, with D perhaps matching TRBD1 (5 bases). Trimming stripped 2 bases from V and 9 bases from J, with 14 bases between. The CDR3 is made up of 14 amino acids. The germline CDR1 and CDR2 sequences are SGHVS and FQNEAQ. This CDR3 is CASSLSWGKGTIYF. As DNA, the CDR3 is TGTGCCAGCAGCTTATCCTGGGGGAAGGGCACCATATATTTT.

V gene TRBV6-5 combines with J gene TRBJ2-3; TRBD1 agrees at 7 bases. CDR3 length equals 14 residues. Germline loops: CDR1 MNHEY, CDR2 SVGAGI. The V gene end was trimmed by 7 bases and the J gene end by 1 base; junction bases not matched to a gene: 5. The CDR3 nucleotides are TGTGCCAGCACACTTGACAGGGGCACAGATACGCAGTATTTT. Translated, it gives CASTLDRGTDTQYF.

The chain has TRBV29-1 and TRBJ2-3, with D tentatively TRBD1 (6 bases). Germline loops: CDR1 SQVTM, CDR2 ANQGSEA. The CDR3 covers 14 residues. V lost 8 bases, J lost 2 bases, and 17 bases lay in between. The CDR3 nucleotides read TGCAGCATTCACCAGGGGCCCTACACAGATACGCAGTATTTT. Translating gives CSIHQGPYTDTQYF.

The V and J genes are TRBV20-1 and TRBJ1-1, with D uncertain. CDR3 length: 11 amino acids. Trimming shortened V by 3 bases and J by 0 bases, and 2 bases separated the two germline ends. CDR1 is DFQATT, CDR2 SNEGSKA, per germline (reference sequence). This CDR3 is CSASMNTEAFF. The CDR3 DNA is TGCAGTGCTAGTATGAACACTGAAGCTTTCTTT.

This sequence joins TRBV7-9 and TRBJ2-7; the match to TRBD2 covers 7 bases. This CDR3 is built from 13 residues. J lost 2 bases, V lost 7 bases, and 5 bases had no gene match. The V gene's germline CDR1 is SEHNR and CDR2 FQNEAQ (reference sequence). The CDR3 DNA follows: TGTGCCAGCACCATGGGGGGGACCTACGAGCAGTACTTC. It is translated as CASTMGGTYEQYF.

The rearrangement joins TRBV6-5 to TRBJ1-2; weak D call: TRBD1 (5 bases). This CDR3 spans 14 amino acids. V was cut by 6 bases and J by 0 bases, with 11 bases left in between. Germline CDR1 is MNHEY and CDR2 is SVGAGI. The CDR3 DNA is TGTGCCAGCAGCCAATGGGGGTCTAACTATGGCTACACCTTC. Translation: CASSQWGSNYGYTF.

This clone was observed a handful of times. The chain carries TRBV30 and TRBJ1-2; D is possibly TRBD1 (6 bases). Trimming left V 1 base short and J 5 bases short, with 14 bases between. Germline V lookup: CDR1 GTSNPN, CDR2 SVGIG (reference sequence). There are 14 residues in the CDR3. This CDR3 is CAWSGPGVRYGYTF. CDR3 nucleotide sequence: TGTGCCTGGAGTGGCCCAGGGGTTAGGTATGGCTACACCTTC. Full variable domain (remainder filled in from reference TRBV30 and TRBJ1-2): SQTIHQWPATLVQPVGSPLSLECTVEGTSNPNLYWYRQAAGRGLQLLFYSVGIGQISSEVPQNLSASRPQDRQFILSSKKLLLSDSGFYLCAWSGPGVRYGYTFGSGTRLTVV.

This chain uses TRBV7-2 with TRBJ2-5, with TRBD1 matching 7 bases. CDR1 SGHTA and CDR2 FQGNSA come from the germline V gene. V shed 3 bases, J shed 5 bases, and the junction held 3 bases outside the gene matches. The CDR3 has 13 residues. DNA of the CDR3: TGTGCCAGCAGCTTCCAGGGGGATGAGACCCAGTACTTC. This codes for CASSFQGDETQYF.

The chain carries TRBV6-1 and TRBJ2-1, with D uncertain. The CDR3 covers 12 residues. V was pared by 2 bases and J by 7 bases, with 6 bases between. Germline loops: CDR1 MNHNS, CDR2 SASEGT. CDR3 nucleotides: TGTGCCAGCAGTGAAAGAGTGAATGAGCAGTTCTTC. This codes for CASSERVNEQFF.

As DNA, the CDR3 is TGTGCCAGCAGCCAAGATCCCCAGGGTATCGTTGGCTACACCTTC. Translation gives CASSQDPQGIVGYTF. The rearrangement links TRBV14 to TRBJ1-2; D is possibly TRBD1 (5 bases). V lost 0 bases and J 7 bases, leaving 15 bases between the germline ends. The CDR3 length is 15 residues. Per the germline V gene, CDR1 is SGHDN and CDR2 is FVKESK.

The V call is TRBV9, the J call TRBJ1-2; no reliable D call. CDR3 length: 13 amino acids. Germline CDR1 SGDLS, CDR2 YYNGEE. V lost 0 bases, J lost 1 base, and 4 bases lay in between. CDR3 in amino acids: CASSVVDNYGYTF. The CDR3 DNA sequence: TGTGCCAGCAGCGTAGTCGATAACTATGGCTACACCTTC.

This rearrangement joins TRBV9 to TRBJ2-3, with a weak D call TRBD1 (6 bases). Germline values: CDR1 SGDLS, CDR2 YYNGEE. V dropped 3 bases and J dropped 2 bases, with 16 bases sitting between them. The CDR3 totals 16 residues. The CDR3 protein is CASSEGPDRITDTQYF. As DNA, the CDR3 is TGTGCCAGCAGCGAGGGACCGGACAGAATCACAGATACGCAGTATTTT.